This record covers a single TCR beta chain. The antigen is undetermined. This sample was taken from a study of cytotoxic CD8 clonotypes in ibrutinib-treated CLL. Across the study: Averaging across samples gave roughly 260,000 productive templates and roughly 88,000 productive rearrangements.

The table came from immunoSEQ multiplex PCR; TCRdb's copy has only in-frame clones and leaves some out. The repertoire holds 150,000 or so clones, with around 80% as singletons. Whole-study results and caveats: Sustained-remission and progressing patients were not sampled at matched times.

Germline values: CDR1 KGHSH, CDR2 LQKENI. The V end was cut by 0 bases, the J end by 4 bases, with 16 bases between. The length of the CDR3 is 17 residues. The sequenced sample was PBMCs, obtained after 24 months of ibrutinib treatment. This sequence was found in a human donor with chronic lymphocytic leukemia. This chain uses TRBV18 with TRBJ1-3, with D perhaps TRBD1 (5 bases). The CDR3 DNA is TGTGCCAGCTCACCACCGGGGGTCTGGGGCACGGGAAACACCATATATTTT. Encoded protein: CASSPPGVWGTGNTIYF. Full variable domain (rest looked up from reference TRBV18 and TRBJ1-3): NAGVMQNPRHLVRRRGQEARLRCSPMKGHSHVYWYRQLPEEGLKFMVYLQKENIIDESGMPKERFSAEFPKEGPSILRIQQVVRGDSAAYFCASSPPGVWGTGNTIYFGEGSWLTVV.